The clone carrying this TCR beta chain was seen once. Germline lookup yields CDR1 SQVTM and CDR2 ANQGSEA. The CDR3 is 14 amino acids. V lost 6 bases to trimming and J lost 0 bases; unmatched junction nucleotides: 7. The data stem from a study of blood T cell repertoires in COVID-19. The authors' processing: The authors estimated nucleated cell counts from reference gene primer amplification. Generated by immunoSEQ multiplex PCR, the TCRdb table keeps only in-frame clones and is missing some. V, J and clone size derive from that table, while D and trimming were established from the DNA sequence. The sample contains nearly 300,000 clones, around 88% of which appear only once.

The receptor comes from a woman in her twenties or thirties who had recovered from COVID-19. Source material: peripheral blood. The chain carries TRBV29-1 and TRBJ1-1; 7 bases match TRBD1. CDR3 residues: CSVVGQPVNTEAFF. CDR3 DNA: TGCAGCGTGGTGGGACAGCCCGTGAACACTGAAGCTTTCTTT.